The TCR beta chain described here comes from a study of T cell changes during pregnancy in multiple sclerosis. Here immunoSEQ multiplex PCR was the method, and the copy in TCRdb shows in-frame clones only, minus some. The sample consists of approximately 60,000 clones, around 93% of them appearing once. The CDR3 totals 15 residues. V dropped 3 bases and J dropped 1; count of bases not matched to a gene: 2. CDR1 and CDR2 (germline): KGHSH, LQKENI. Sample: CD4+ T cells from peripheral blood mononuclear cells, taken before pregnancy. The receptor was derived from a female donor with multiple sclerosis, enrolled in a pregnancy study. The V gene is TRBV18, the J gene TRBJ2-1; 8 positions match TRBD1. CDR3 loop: CASSPTGASYNEQFF. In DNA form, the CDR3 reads TGTGCCAGCTCACCGACAGGGGCGTCCTACAATGAGCAGTTCTTC.